This T cell receptor beta chain was identified in a study of immune evolution from preneoplasia to lung adenocarcinoma. The study's findings and limits: Top clone frequencies peaked in normal lung, apparently declining through invasive adenocarcinoma.

Some clones are missing from TCRdb's copy, which holds only in-frame ones; the method was immunoSEQ multiplex PCR. Of about 3,200 clones detected, 60% to 85% appear once; the ten largest clones hold around 3.4%. The germline V gene encodes CDR1 SGDLS and CDR2 YYNGEE. V lost 3 bases and J lost 7, with 12 bases in between. This CDR3 region has 13 residues. Concerning this clone itself: Antigen specificity is unknown.

Each case's diagnosis was confirmed by two pathologists on H&E. This chain joins TRBV9 and TRBJ2-3; no clear D gene. Material: FFPE adjacent normal lung tissue. This TCR came from a donor at least 70 years old with lung adenocarcinoma. The CDR3 coding sequence is TGTGCCAGCAGCGGGGAATTCGTGTATACGCAGTATTTT. This encodes CASSGEFVYTQYF.